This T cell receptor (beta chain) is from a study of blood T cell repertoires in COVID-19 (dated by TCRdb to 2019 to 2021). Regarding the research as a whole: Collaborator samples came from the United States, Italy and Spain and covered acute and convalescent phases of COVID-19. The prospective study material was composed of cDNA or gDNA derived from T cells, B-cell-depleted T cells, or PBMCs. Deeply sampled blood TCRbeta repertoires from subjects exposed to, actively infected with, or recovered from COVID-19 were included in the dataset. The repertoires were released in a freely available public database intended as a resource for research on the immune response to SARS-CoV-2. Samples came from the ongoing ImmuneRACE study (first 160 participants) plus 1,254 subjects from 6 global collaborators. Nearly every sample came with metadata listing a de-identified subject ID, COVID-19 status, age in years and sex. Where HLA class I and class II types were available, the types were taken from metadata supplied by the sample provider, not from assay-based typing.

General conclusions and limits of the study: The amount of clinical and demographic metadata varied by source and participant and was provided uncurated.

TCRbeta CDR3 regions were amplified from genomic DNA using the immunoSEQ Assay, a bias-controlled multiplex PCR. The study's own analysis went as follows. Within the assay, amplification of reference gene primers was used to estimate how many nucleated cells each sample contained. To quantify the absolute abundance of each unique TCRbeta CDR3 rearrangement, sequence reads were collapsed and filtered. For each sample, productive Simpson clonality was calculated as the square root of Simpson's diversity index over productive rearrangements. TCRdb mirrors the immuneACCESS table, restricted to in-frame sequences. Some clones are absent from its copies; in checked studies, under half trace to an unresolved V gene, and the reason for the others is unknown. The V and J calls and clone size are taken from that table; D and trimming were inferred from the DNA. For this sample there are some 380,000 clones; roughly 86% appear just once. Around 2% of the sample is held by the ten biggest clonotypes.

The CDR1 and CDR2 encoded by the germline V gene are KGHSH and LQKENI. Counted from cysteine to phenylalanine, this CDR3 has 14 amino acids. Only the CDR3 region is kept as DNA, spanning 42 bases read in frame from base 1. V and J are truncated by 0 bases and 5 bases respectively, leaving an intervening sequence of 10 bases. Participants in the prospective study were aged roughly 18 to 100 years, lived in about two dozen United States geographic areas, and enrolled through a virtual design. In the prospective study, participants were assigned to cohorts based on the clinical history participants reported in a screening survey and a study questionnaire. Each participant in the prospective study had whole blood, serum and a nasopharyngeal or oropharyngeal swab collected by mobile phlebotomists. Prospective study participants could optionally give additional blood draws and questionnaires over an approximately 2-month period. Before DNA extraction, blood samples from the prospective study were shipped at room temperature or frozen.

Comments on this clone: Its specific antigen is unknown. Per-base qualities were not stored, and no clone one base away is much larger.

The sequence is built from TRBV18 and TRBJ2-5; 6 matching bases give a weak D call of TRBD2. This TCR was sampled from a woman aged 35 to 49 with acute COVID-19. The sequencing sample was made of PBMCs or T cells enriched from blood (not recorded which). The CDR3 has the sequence CASSPPTGGETQYF. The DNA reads TGTGCCAGCTCACCACCGACTGGGGGGGAGACCCAGTACTTC.